Listed here are 21 T cell receptor beta chains from one sample, sequenced in a study of blood T cell repertoires in COVID-19. The repertoire was sequenced with immunoSEQ multiplex PCR; TCRdb's copy has only in-frame clones and lacks some. The sample consists of 380,000 or so clones, 80% to 90% of them appearing once. The sample taken for sequencing was peripheral blood. These receptor sequences come from a man in his forties or fifties with acute or convalescent COVID-19.

Turning to this clone: Other DNA sequences from this sample encode an identical CDR3 as well. This chain uses TRBV27 with TRBJ2-7; a possible D gene is TRBD2 (5 bases). In germline, CDR1 is MNHEY, CDR2 SMNVEV (reference sequence). Trimming stripped 2 bases from V and 3 bases from J, with 11 bases between. CDR3 size: 14 residues. Written as DNA, the CDR3 is TGTGCCAGCAGTTTAAGTGGGAGAAGCTACGAGCAGTACTTC. Its translation: CASSLSGRSYEQYF.

The rearrangement links TRBV7-9 to TRBJ2-1; TRBD1 matches at 10 bases. The germline CDR1 and CDR2 sequences are SEHNR and FQNEAQ (reference sequence). Germline trimming cut 5 bases from V and 4 bases from J; bases unmatched to any gene: 5. The CDR3 runs to 15 residues. For the CDR3, the DNA is TGTGCCAGCAGCACCCCGGGACAGGGGTACAATGAGCAGTTCTTC. It yields the protein CASSTPGQGYNEQFF.

This clone was seen a handful of times. The chain uses TRBV7-2 and TRBJ1-3; no firm D call. The V and J ends lost 1 base and 0 bases respectively, with 4 bases between them. The CDR3 loop spans 14 amino acids. Germline V lookup: CDR1 SGHTA, CDR2 FQGNSA. The CDR3 DNA reads as TGTGCCAGCAGCTTAGTCGGCTCTGGAAACACCATATATTTT. Its protein product is CASSLVGSGNTIYF.

The chain links TRBV21-1 to TRBJ1-5. TRBV21-1 is a pseudogene. The CDR3 sequence is 16 residues long. CDR3 sequence reads: CASSGPEGYSNQPQHF. The CDR3 bases are TGTGCCAGCAGCGGCCCAGAGGGATATAGCAATCAGCCCCAGCATTTT.

The V and J genes are TRBV7-2 and TRBJ1-1; D is possibly TRBD1 (5 bases). This CDR3 has 14 residues. Germline V gene data show CDR1 as SGHTA and CDR2 as FQGNSA. V shed 7 bases and J shed 5 bases, with 17 bases lying between them. The CDR3 spells CASISGGLNTEAFF. CDR3 sequence (DNA): TGTGCCAGCATCTCGGGGGGGTTAAATACTGAAGCTTTCTTT. Based on the CDR3 plus reference TRBV7-2 and TRBJ1-1, the full variable domain is GAGVSQSPSNKVTEKGKDVELRCDPISGHTALYWYRQSLGQGLEFLIYFQGNSAPDKSGLPSDRFSAERTGGSVSTLTIQRTQQEDSAVYLCASISGGLNTEAFFGQGTRLTVV.

This clone was observed once. J is TRBJ1-2 and V is TRBV5-1, with a possible D match to TRBD1 (6 bases). Germline V gene sequence: CDR1 SGHRS, CDR2 YFSETQ. V lost 0 bases to trimming and J lost 7 bases, with 19 bases between them. This CDR3 region has 16 residues. The CDR3 sequence is CASSLGQGTSAGGYTF. CDR3 bases: TGCGCCAGCAGCTTGGGGCAGGGGACATCCGCGGGTGGCTACACCTTC.

The V call is TRBV4-3, the J call TRBJ2-3; TRBD1 aligns across 7 bases. The CDR3 length is 16 residues. V lost 3 bases and J lost 8; bases outside the gene matches: 14. Germline values: CDR1 LGHNA, CDR2 YSLEER. The CDR3 sequence: CASSQDRTGRAPTQYF. CDR3 coding DNA: TGCGCCAGCAGCCAGGATCGGACAGGACGGGCACCTACGCAGTATTTT.

The chain is built from TRBV5-6 and TRBJ1-1; the D gene is possibly TRBD1 (5 bases). This CDR3 has 12 residues. Germline assignment: CDR1 SGHDT and CDR2 YYEEEE. V was clipped by 2 bases and J by 11 bases, with 13 bases between them. The CDR3 region is CASSLIAGSAFF. CDR3 DNA: TGTGCCAGCAGCTTAATAGCAGGGTCGGCTTTCTTT. Using reference TRBV5-6 and TRBJ1-1 for the parts outside the CDR3, the full variable domain is DAGVTQSPTHLIKTRGQQVTLRCSPKSGHDTVSWYQQALGQGPQFIFQYYEEEERQRGNFPDRFSGHQFPNYSSELNVNALLLGDSALYLCASSLIAGSAFFGQGTRLTVV.

The rearrangement uses TRBV9 and TRBJ2-7, with 8 bases lining up with TRBD1. Germline lookup yields CDR1 SGDLS and CDR2 YYNGEE. Trimming at V came to 4 bases and at J to 2 bases, leaving 8 bases not matched to a gene. CDR3 length: 15 residues. CDR3 bases: TGTGCCAGCAGCTTCGGACAGGGAAGGGCCTACGAGCAGTACTTC. Translating gives CASSFGQGRAYEQYF.

The chain is built from TRBV23-1 and TRBJ2-1; 7 bases match TRBD2. TRBV23-1 is annotated as an ORF whose role is uncertain. After removal of 4 bases from V and 8 bases from J, the junction contained 8 bases not matched to a gene. This CDR3 region has 14 residues. The CDR3 reads CASSPLLANDEQFF. The CDR3 DNA reads as TGCGCCAGCAGTCCCCTACTAGCGAACGATGAGCAGTTCTTC.

This chain connects TRBV2 to TRBJ1-6, with 10 nucleotides matching TRBD1. This CDR3 comprises 14 residues. Per the germline V gene, CDR1 is SNHLY and CDR2 is FYNNEI. V trimming: 6 bases; J trimming: 7 bases; junction bases outside the gene matches: 3. The CDR3 loop reads CASRGDRGNSPLHF. For the CDR3, the DNA is TGTGCCAGCAGGGGGGACAGGGGAAATTCACCCCTCCACTTT.

The V call is TRBV14, the J call TRBJ2-1; TRBD2 agrees at 7 bases. Germline V gene sequence: CDR1 SGHDN, CDR2 FVKESK. This CDR3 contains 16 residues. V dropped 2 bases and J dropped 12; count of bases not matched to a gene: 16. The CDR3 bases are TGTGCCAGCAGCCAATCCCAGATGACTAGCCAGATCGGGCAGTTCTTC. Its protein is CASSQSQMTSQIGQFF.

This clone was recorded a few times. V and J are TRBV30 and TRBJ1-5, with D possibly matching TRBD1 (6 bases). V lost 0 bases to trimming and J lost 4 bases, with 16 bases between them. Germline CDR1 GTSNPN, CDR2 SVGIG (reference sequence). This CDR3 is 16 amino acids long. In DNA, the CDR3 is TGTGCCTGGAGTGTCAGGGGTACAGGTGCTAATCAGCCCCAGCATTTT. Protein sequence: CAWSVRGTGANQPQHF.

The chain employs TRBV7-8 and TRBJ2-1; TRBD2 agrees at 11 bases. Trimming took 5 bases from V and 6 from J; bases not matched to a gene: 6. This CDR3 has 15 residues. CDR1 and CDR2 (germline): SGHVS, FQNEAQ. CDR3 residues: CASSQVAGGPNEQFF. The CDR3 coding sequence is TGTGCCAGCAGCCAAGTAGCGGGGGGGCCCAATGAGCAGTTCTTC.

The chain recombines TRBV2 with TRBJ1-1; 9 bases are shared with TRBD1. V lost 2 bases to trimming and J lost 4 bases; unmatched junction nucleotides: 5. This CDR3 is 15 amino acids long. The germline V gene encodes CDR1 SNHLY and CDR2 FYNNEI. CDR3 sequence (DNA): TGTGCCAGCAGTGAATTGACAGGGGGGATCACTGAAGCTTTCTTT. This codes for CASSELTGGITEAFF.

The chain joins TRBV5-1 to TRBJ2-4; 7 nucleotides agree with TRBD1. The CDR3 spans 16 residues. Germline CDR1 is SGHRS and CDR2 is YFSETQ. Unmatched junction bases numbered 7, after V lost 4 bases and J lost 0 bases. CDR3 sequence (DNA): TGCGCCAGCAGCCTAGGGACAGACCTAGCCAAAAACATTCAGTACTTC. Translating gives CASSLGTDLAKNIQYF.

The gene calls are TRBV7-9 and TRBJ1-2, with a possible D match to TRBD1 (5 bases). The CDR3 loop spans 14 amino acids. The ends were cut back, 5 bases at V and 8 bases at J, with 18 bases in the middle. In germline, CDR1 is SEHNR, CDR2 FQNEAQ (reference sequence). The DNA for the CDR3 is TGTGCCAGCAGCGCCGGGCTCCGGGGGAGCGGCTACACCTTC. Translating it yields CASSAGLRGSGYTF.

J is TRBJ2-1 and V is TRBV27, with 10 bases lining up with TRBD2. The CDR3 extends over 17 amino acids. The germline V gene encodes CDR1 MNHEY and CDR2 SMNVEV (reference sequence). The V segment lost 2 bases and the J segment 6 bases; nucleotides outside the gene matches: 10. CDR3 DNA sequence: TGTGCCAGCAGTTTAAATCCGAGCGGGAGGGGGACCAATGAGCAGTTCTTC. This encodes CASSLNPSGRGTNEQFF.

This clone was observed a handful of times. The J gene is TRBJ1-3, the V gene TRBV12-3 or TRBV12-4; 7 positions match TRBD1. V lost 5 bases and J lost 7; bases outside the gene matches: 5. This CDR3 spans 13 amino acids. CDR3 in DNA: TGTGCCAGCAGTGATACAGGGGCCAACACCATATATTTT. It specifies CASSDTGANTIYF.

V gene TRBV4-2 combines with J gene TRBJ1-1, with 10 bases aligning to TRBD1. The germline CDR1 and CDR2 sequences are LGHNA and YNFKEQ. The CDR3 runs to 16 residues. The ends lost 4 bases at V and 3 bases at J; junction bases unmatched: 8. Written as DNA, the CDR3 is TGTGCCAGCAGCCCCGGGACAGGGGTTTTGGACACTGAAGCTTTCTTT. It yields the protein CASSPGTGVLDTEAFF.

Note on this clone: A far more abundant clone sits one base away, making this likely a read error. V gene TRBV7-6 combines with J gene TRBJ1-1; no firm D call. V gave up 1 base and J gave up 1 base, with 4 bases separating them. The germline CDR1 and CDR2 sequences are SGHVS and FNYEAQ. This CDR3 region has 13 residues. The CDR3 loop reads CASSLDRNTEAFF. The CDR3 region has the DNA TGTGCCAGCAGCTTAGACAGGAACACTGAAGCTTTCTTT.